This is a list of T cell receptor beta chains from one sample in a study of cytomegalovirus exposure and HLA in healthy donors. TCRdb keeps only in-frame clones here, not all; method: immunoSEQ multiplex PCR. Altogether 150,000 to 200,000 clones are present, 82% being singletons, with the ten largest covering around 9%. Specimen: PBMCs. The receptors were sampled from a male donor in good health and CMV-seropositive. The CDR3 runs from the conserved cysteine through the conserved F or W. Each record gives: V gene, clone size, D gene, CDR3 length, J gene, CDR3 protein, CDR3 DNA. The D gene is left open where the match is weak. Clone size, where shown, is once, few, many, or a class for clones that have expanded.

v_gene: TRBV5-1; abundance: NA; d_gene: TRBD1; len: 14; j_gene: TRBJ2-5; CDR3aa: CASSSGTGAETQYF; CDR3nt: TGCGCCAGCAGCTCAGGGACAGGGGCAGAGACCCAGTACTTC
v_gene: TRBV19; abundance: once; d_gene: NA; len: 14; j_gene: TRBJ1-4; CDR3aa: CASSMERANEKLFF; CDR3nt: TGTGCCAGTAGTATGGAGCGAGCTAATGAAAAACTGTTTTTT
v_gene: TRBV10-3; abundance: once; d_gene: NA; len: 15; j_gene: TRBJ2-6; CDR3aa: CAISGAGAGANVLTF; CDR3nt: TGTGCCATCAGTGGGGCGGGTGCTGGGGCCAACGTCCTGACTTTC
v_gene: TRBV5-1; abundance: NA; d_gene: NA; len: 13; j_gene: TRBJ1-6; CDR3aa: CASSFGPGNPLHF; CDR3nt: TGCGCCAGCAGCTTTGGGCCAGGAAATCCCCTCCACTTT
v_gene: TRBV2; abundance: NA; d_gene: TRBD1; len: 15; j_gene: TRBJ2-7; CDR3aa: CASSRTGISSYEQYF; CDR3nt: TGTGCCAGCAGTCGGACAGGGATTAGCTCCTACGAGCAGTACTTC
v_gene: TRBV2; abundance: NA; d_gene: NA; len: 14; j_gene: TRBJ2-2; CDR3aa: CASSEAQVTGELFF; CDR3nt: TGTGCCAGCAGTGAAGCACAGGTCACCGGGGAGCTGTTTTTT
v_gene: TRBV9; abundance: NA; d_gene: NA; len: 14; j_gene: TRBJ1-2; CDR3aa: CASSSLDSNYGYTF; CDR3nt: TGTGCCAGCAGCTCGCTTGATAGCAACTATGGCTACACCTTC
v_gene: TRBV28; abundance: NA; d_gene: TRBD2; len: 16; j_gene: TRBJ2-1; CDR3aa: CASSATTSGRYNEQFF; CDR3nt: TGTGCCAGCAGTGCCACGACTAGCGGGAGATACAATGAGCAGTTCTTC
v_gene: TRBV27; abundance: NA; d_gene: TRBD1; len: 16; j_gene: TRBJ1-1; CDR3aa: CASSLDLGTGSTEAFF; CDR3nt: TGTGCCAGCAGTTTAGATCTCGGGACAGGGAGCACTGAAGCTTTCTTT
v_gene: TRBV27; abundance: NA; d_gene: TRBD1; len: 15; j_gene: TRBJ1-1; CDR3aa: CASSSRGLRDTEAFF; CDR3nt: TGTGCCAGCAGTAGCAGGGGGCTAAGGGACACTGAAGCTTTCTTT
v_gene: TRBV27; abundance: NA; d_gene: NA; len: 20; j_gene: TRBJ2-2; CDR3aa: CASRGLEGGLPTFNTGELFF; CDR3nt: TGTGCCAGCAGGGGGCTGGAGGGGGGGTTACCCACTTTTAACACCGGGGAGCTGTTTTTT
v_gene: TRBV7-2; abundance: few; d_gene: NA; len: 14; j_gene: TRBJ1-2; CDR3aa: CASSFPGGHYGYTF; CDR3nt: TGTGCCAGCAGCTTTCCCGGGGGGCACTATGGCTACACCTTC
v_gene: TRBV5-4; abundance: NA; d_gene: NA; len: 15; j_gene: TRBJ2-2; CDR3aa: CASSLVEAATGELFF; CDR3nt: TGTGCCAGCAGCTTGGTTGAAGCCGCCACCGGGGAGCTGTTTTTT
v_gene: TRBV2; abundance: NA; d_gene: TRBD1; len: 14; j_gene: TRBJ1-5; CDR3aa: CASNPGQGDQPQHF; CDR3nt: TGTGCCAGCAATCCCGGACAGGGGGATCAGCCCCAGCATTTT
v_gene: TRBV5-1; abundance: few; d_gene: NA; len: 15; j_gene: TRBJ2-6; CDR3aa: CASSQQGSGANVLTF; CDR3nt: TGCGCCAGCAGTCAACAGGGTTCTGGGGCCAACGTCCTGACTTTC
v_gene: TRBV28; abundance: NA; d_gene: NA; len: 14; j_gene: TRBJ2-2; CDR3aa: CASSLGSLEGELFF; CDR3nt: TGTGCCAGCAGTTTAGGTAGCCTCGAAGGGGAGCTGTTTTTT
v_gene: TRBV9; abundance: NA; d_gene: NA; len: 15; j_gene: TRBJ1-5; CDR3aa: CASSPRTAHNQPQHF; CDR3nt: TGTGCCAGCAGCCCTCGGACAGCCCACAATCAGCCCCAGCATTTT
v_gene: TRBV27; abundance: NA; d_gene: TRBD2; len: 17; j_gene: TRBJ2-7; CDR3aa: CASSSTELAGVWYEQYF; CDR3nt: TGTGCCAGCAGTTCTACCGAACTAGCGGGAGTATGGTACGAGCAGTACTTC
v_gene: TRBV10-2; abundance: NA; d_gene: NA; len: 14; j_gene: TRBJ1-4; CDR3aa: CASKNRTTNEKLFF; CDR3nt: TGCGCCAGCAAAAACAGGACAACTAATGAAAAACTGTTTTTT
v_gene: TRBV6-6; abundance: NA; d_gene: NA; len: 15; j_gene: TRBJ2-7; CDR3aa: CASSGDRERTYEQYF; CDR3nt: TGTGCCAGCAGTGGCGACCGCGAGAGGACCTACGAGCAGTACTTC
v_gene: TRBV2; abundance: NA; d_gene: TRBD1; len: 15; j_gene: TRBJ2-1; CDR3aa: CASSGRTGGDNEQFF; CDR3nt: TGTGCCAGCAGTGGTCGGACAGGGGGGGACAATGAGCAGTTCTTC
v_gene: TRBV5-1; abundance: few; d_gene: TRBD1; len: 15; j_gene: TRBJ2-1; CDR3aa: CASQLNRGFYNEQFF; CDR3nt: TGCGCCAGCCAACTCAACAGGGGTTTTTACAATGAGCAGTTCTTC
v_gene: TRBV19; abundance: NA; d_gene: TRBD1; len: 16; j_gene: TRBJ1-5; CDR3aa: CASSTPDRGLRGPQHF; CDR3nt: TGTGCCAGTAGTACCCCGGACAGGGGGCTCAGGGGGCCCCAGCATTTT
v_gene: TRBV4-1; abundance: NA; d_gene: TRBD1; len: 15; j_gene: TRBJ1-2; CDR3aa: CASSQAGQGNYGYTF; CDR3nt: TGCGCCAGCAGCCAAGCTGGACAGGGGAACTATGGCTACACCTTC
v_gene: TRBV4-1; abundance: NA; d_gene: NA; len: 15; j_gene: TRBJ1-1; CDR3aa: CASSQGEGLDTEASF; CDR3nt: TGCGCCAGCAGCCAAGGGGAAGGTTTGGACACTGAAGCTTCCTTT
v_gene: TRBV6-5; abundance: few; d_gene: TRBD2; len: 16; j_gene: TRBJ2-3; CDR3aa: CASSYGTSMAPDTQYF; CDR3nt: TGTGCCAGCAGTTACGGGACTAGCATGGCCCCAGATACGCAGTATTTT
v_gene: TRBV30; abundance: NA; d_gene: NA; len: 13; j_gene: TRBJ2-1; CDR3aa: CAWNPQLSNEQFF; CDR3nt: TGTGCCTGGAACCCCCAACTATCAAATGAGCAGTTCTTC
v_gene: TRBV21-1; abundance: NA; d_gene: NA; len: 15; j_gene: TRBJ1-3; CDR3aa: CASSTGTVIGNTIYF; CDR3nt: TGTGCCAGCAGCACCGGGACAGTTATTGGAAACACCATATATTTT
v_gene: TRBV10-1; abundance: NA; d_gene: NA; len: 14; j_gene: TRBJ1-1; CDR3aa: CASSESRVGTEAFF; CDR3nt: TGCGCCAGCAGTGAGTCCAGGGTGGGCACTGAAGCTTTCTTT
v_gene: TRBV4-3; abundance: few; d_gene: NA; len: 16; j_gene: TRBJ2-6; CDR3aa: CASSQDRGTGANGLTF; CDR3nt: TGCGCCAGCAGCCAAGATAGGGGGACCGGGGCCAACGGCCTGACTTTC
v_gene: TRBV9; abundance: NA; d_gene: TRBD2; len: 17; j_gene: TRBJ2-3; CDR3aa: CASSLGTSGAYTDTQYF; CDR3nt: TGTGCCAGCAGCCTAGGGACTAGCGGAGCCTACACAGATACGCAGTATTTT
v_gene: TRBV4-3; abundance: NA; d_gene: NA; len: 13; j_gene: TRBJ2-1; CDR3aa: CASSQETSNEQFF; CDR3nt: TGCGCCAGCAGCCAAGAAACTAGTAATGAGCAGTTCTTC
v_gene: TRBV19; abundance: NA; d_gene: NA; len: 16; j_gene: TRBJ2-2; CDR3aa: CASSLGAGAGTGELFF; CDR3nt: TGTGCCAGTTCATTGGGGGCAGGGGCAGGGACCGGGGAGCTGTTTTTT
v_gene: TRBV7-9; abundance: NA; d_gene: NA; len: 14; j_gene: TRBJ1-4; CDR3aa: CASSRGGSQEKLFF; CDR3nt: TGTGCCAGCAGTAGGGGCGGTAGTCAGGAAAAACTGTTTTTT
v_gene: TRBV6-6; abundance: NA; d_gene: NA; len: 12; j_gene: TRBJ1-3; CDR3aa: CASSPTGNTIYF; CDR3nt: TGTGCCAGCAGTCCCACTGGAAACACCATATATTTT
v_gene: TRBV10-3; abundance: NA; d_gene: NA; len: 14; j_gene: TRBJ1-2; CDR3aa: CAISNTGPDYGYTF; CDR3nt: TGTGCCATCAGTAATACAGGGCCGGACTATGGCTACACCTTC
v_gene: TRBV11-3; abundance: NA; d_gene: TRBD1; len: 16; j_gene: TRBJ2-7; CDR3aa: CASSLGPRTGVGEQYF; CDR3nt: TGTGCCAGCAGCTTAGGCCCCCGGACAGGGGTCGGGGAGCAGTACTTC
v_gene: TRBV5-4; abundance: NA; d_gene: NA; len: 18; j_gene: TRBJ1-3; CDR3aa: CASSLVDGRLYSGNTIYF; CDR3nt: TGTGCCAGCAGCTTGGTAGACGGCAGGCTGTACTCTGGAAACACCATATATTTT
v_gene: TRBV19; abundance: NA; d_gene: NA; len: 13; j_gene: TRBJ2-1; CDR3aa: CASSDPSGNEQFF; CDR3nt: TGTGCCAGTAGTGACCCTAGTGGGAATGAGCAGTTCTTC
v_gene: TRBV19; abundance: NA; d_gene: TRBD1; len: 15; j_gene: TRBJ2-6; CDR3aa: CASETGTVEANVLTF; CDR3nt: TGTGCCAGTGAAACCGGGACAGTTGAGGCCAACGTCCTGACTTTC